This T cell receptor beta chain was observed in a study of T cell responses to AZD1222 COVID-19 vaccine. Germline CDR1 SSHAT, CDR2 FNYEAQ (reference sequence). There are 13 residues in the CDR3. V lost 1 base, J lost 5 bases, and 6 bases lay in between. Libraries were prepared by immunoSEQ multiplex PCR; TCRdb keeps only in-frame clonotypes and omits some of them. Altogether fewer than 150,000 clones are present, roughly nine tenths being singletons, with the ten largest covering around a tenth. The rearrangement joins TRBV7-7 to TRBJ2-1, with D uncertain. The clonotype originates from an adult who received the AZD1222 COVID-19 vaccine. Sequenced material: peripheral blood, taken 28 days after the second AZD1222 dose. CDR3 sequence (DNA): TGTGCCAGCAGCTTAGGCGTCCACAATGAGCAGTTCTTC. Encoded protein: CASSLGVHNEQFF.